One and the same sample provided the 19 T cell receptor beta chains below, sequenced in a study of cytomegalovirus exposure and HLA in healthy donors. 13 Jbeta primers and 60 Vbeta primers were used for the PCR. Clones were read by immunoSEQ multiplex PCR, and TCRdb kept only the in-frame ones, dropping some. The sample carries over 75,000 clones, roughly three quarters recorded once. Sequencing was performed on PBMCs. These receptors were taken from a male donor in good health and CMV-seropositive.

This chain uses TRBV30 with TRBJ2-5, with 8 bases that match TRBD1. Trimming cost V 3 bases and J 11 bases; bases outside gene matches: 14. The V gene's germline CDR1 is GTSNPN and CDR2 SVGIG (reference sequence). This CDR3 comprises 14 residues. Here the CDR3 reads CAWSPGTGLKAQYF. The CDR3 DNA sequence: TGTGCCTGGAGCCCCGGGACAGGACTGAAGGCGCAGTACTTC. Drawing the rest from reference TRBV30 and TRBJ2-5, the complete variable domain is SQTIHQWPATLVQPVGSPLSLECTVEGTSNPNLYWYRQAAGRGLQLLFYSVGIGQISSEVPQNLSASRPQDRQFILSSKKLLLSDSGFYLCAWSPGTGLKAQYFGPGTRLLVL.

CDR3 nucleotide sequence: TGTGCCAGCAGCCGCGGACAGGGCGATGGCTACACCTTC. Its translation: CASSRGQGDGYTF. The V call is TRBV5-6, the J call TRBJ1-2; 8 positions match TRBD1. CDR3 length: 13 residues. The junction had 5 bases not matched to a gene; V was cut back by 4 bases and J by 6 bases. From germline, CDR1 is SGHDT and CDR2 YYEEEE.

Regarding this clone: Germline is not matched at one junction end, which may reflect a read error. V and J are TRBV30 and TRBJ1-2, with 10 positions matching TRBD1. The CDR3 spans 13 residues. The germline V gene has CDR1 GTSNPN and CDR2 SVGIG (reference sequence). This chain's CDR3 is CAWSPDRGHGYPF. The CDR3 DNA reads TGTGCCTGGAGCCCAGACAGGGGGCATGGCTACCCCTTC.

The rearrangement uses TRBV9 and TRBJ1-4; D not certain. CDR1 SGDLS and CDR2 YYNGEE come from the germline V gene. The CDR3 length is 10 residues. The CDR3 region has the DNA TGTGGGGAGTCTAATGAAAAACTGTTTTTT. This translates into CGESNEKLFF.

The chain carries TRBV11-2 and TRBJ2-2; maybe TRBD1 (6 bases). The germline V gene has CDR1 SGHAT and CDR2 FQNNGV. The CDR3 totals 16 residues. The germline V and J ends were trimmed by 5 bases and 4 bases, with 17 bases remaining between them. This chain's CDR3 is CASSGGTALGTGELFF. CDR3 nucleotide sequence: TGTGCCAGCAGCGGGGGCACGGCCCTCGGCACCGGGGAGCTGTTTTTT.

The genes are TRBV5-8 and TRBJ1-1; 9 nucleotides match TRBD1. CDR3 length: 14 residues. The germline V gene encodes CDR1 SGHTS and CDR2 YDEGEE. V shed 1 base, J shed 5 bases, and the junction held 3 bases outside the gene matches. The CDR3 reads CASSLRTGATEAFF. For the CDR3, the DNA is TGTGCCAGCAGCTTGAGGACAGGGGCTACTGAAGCTTTCTTT.

J is TRBJ1-5 and V is TRBV5-6, with D possibly being TRBD1 (5 bases). The CDR3 covers 14 residues. Looked up from germline, CDR1 is SGHDT and CDR2 is YYEEEE. Trimming took 3 bases from V and 1 from J, leaving 8 bases between them. This CDR3 is CASSWGDSNQPQHF. The DNA of the CDR3 is TGTGCCAGCAGCTGGGGGGACAGCAATCAGCCCCAGCATTTT.

The chain couples TRBV12-5 to TRBJ1-5, with a possible D match to TRBD1 (5 bases). V shed 4 bases and J shed 3 bases, with 16 bases lying between them. The CDR3 consists of 16 residues. Germline V gene sequence: CDR1 LGHNT, CDR2 FRNRAP. The CDR3 reads CASGWTGGSPNQPQHF. Written as DNA, the CDR3 is TGTGCTAGTGGTTGGACGGGGGGTAGCCCCAATCAGCCCCAGCATTTT.

This clone was detected only once. The rearrangement links TRBV19 to TRBJ2-2; 8 nucleotides line up with TRBD1. Trimming removed 3 bases from V and 3 bases from J; junction bases left unmatched: 6. The germline V gene encodes CDR1 LNHDA and CDR2 SQIVND (reference sequence). CDR3 length: 16 amino acids. The CDR3 sequence is CASSIIGQGDTGELFF. CDR3 coding DNA: TGTGCCAGTAGTATTATAGGACAGGGAGACACCGGGGAGCTGTTTTTT.

This clone has only one observation. The J gene is TRBJ1-1, the V gene TRBV5-6; D may be TRBD1 (6 bases). V lost 0 bases and J 1 base, leaving 16 bases between the germline ends. The CDR3 length is 17 residues. The germline gives CDR1 SGHDT, CDR2 YYEEEE. In DNA form, the CDR3 reads TGTGCCAGCAGCTTGGCGGGGGGCGACCGCGCGAACACTGAAGCTTTCTTT. This gives the protein CASSLAGGDRANTEAFF.

This sequence joins TRBV4-1 and TRBJ2-4, with D possibly being TRBD2 (6 bases). Germline V lookup: CDR1 MGHRA, CDR2 YSYEKL. V shed 3 bases and J shed 2 bases, with 14 bases lying between them. CDR3 length equals 16 residues. CDR3 sequence: CASSHPARGSKNIQYF. CDR3 nucleotide sequence: TGCGCCAGCAGCCATCCCGCCCGGGGGTCCAAAAACATTCAGTACTTC.

This chain links TRBV5-1 with TRBJ1-1; TRBD1 aligns across 7 bases. Germline-derived CDR1 and CDR2 are SGHRS and YFSETQ. The CDR3 totals 15 residues. V was clipped by 2 bases and J by 4 bases; unmatched bases: 8. CDR3 amino acids: CASSFLQGSSTEAFF. Here the CDR3 DNA reads TGCGCCAGCAGCTTTCTACAGGGGTCAAGCACTGAAGCTTTCTTT.

This rearrangement joins TRBV30 to TRBJ1-4; D not resolved. Trimming stripped 0 bases from V and 11 bases from J, with 16 bases between. The germline V gene encodes CDR1 GTSNPN and CDR2 SVGIG (reference sequence). The CDR3 covers 14 residues. Here the CDR3 DNA reads TGTGCCTGGAGTGTTGGAGACTTTAACGGGAAACTGTTTTTT. Translating gives CAWSVGDFNGKLFF.

This chain uses TRBV5-1 with TRBJ2-7, with TRBD2 as a possible D gene (5 bases). This CDR3 contains 15 residues. With 0 bases removed from V and 0 bases from J, the gap between germline ends came to 10 bases. The germline V gene encodes CDR1 SGHRS and CDR2 YFSETQ. The CDR3 reads CASSLAGGPSYEQYF. The CDR3 DNA sequence: TGCGCCAGCAGCTTGGCAGGCGGGCCCTCCTACGAGCAGTACTTC.

The chain uses TRBV7-9 and TRBJ1-5; D unresolved. The V gene lost 4 bases and the J gene lost 0 bases, with 4 bases spanning the gap. Germline CDR1 reads SEHNR; CDR2 reads FQNEAQ (reference sequence). The CDR3 extends over 13 amino acids. The CDR3 DNA is TGTGCCAGCAGCTCCTATAGCAATCAGCCCCAGCATTTT. This gives the protein CASSSYSNQPQHF.

V usage is TRBV7-9 and J usage is TRBJ1-2; D not resolved. V lost 1 base and J 2 bases, leaving 8 bases between the germline ends. The CDR3 is made up of 14 amino acids. Per germline, CDR1 SEHNR and CDR2 FQNEAQ (reference sequence). The CDR3, as DNA: TGTGCCAGCAGCTTAGAAGAGGTCAACTATGGCTACACCTTC. Its translation: CASSLEEVNYGYTF.

The chain is built from TRBV4-1 and TRBJ2-2; tentatively, D is TRBD2 (6 bases). The V gene's germline CDR1 is MGHRA and CDR2 YSYEKL. Trimming left V 2 bases short and J 2 bases short, with 12 bases between. CDR3 size: 16 residues. The CDR3 spells CASSQPRDSNTGELFF. The DNA for the CDR3 is TGCGCCAGCAGCCAACCCCGGGACTCTAACACCGGGGAGCTGTTTTTT.

The chain joins TRBV4-2 to TRBJ1-2; D call uncertain. V dropped 8 bases and J dropped 0 bases, with 13 bases sitting between them. The CDR3 loop spans 14 amino acids. CDR1 is LGHNA and CDR2 is YNFKEQ in the germline V gene. CDR3 sequence reads: CASGGVESNYGYTF. CDR3 coding DNA: TGTGCCAGCGGCGGCGTTGAGTCTAACTATGGCTACACCTTC.

The chain joins TRBV7-9 to TRBJ1-4, with TRBD1 as a possible D gene (6 bases). The CDR3 is 14 amino acids. Germline CDR1 is SEHNR and CDR2 is FQNEAQ (reference sequence). V dropped 6 bases and J dropped 8 bases, with 16 bases sitting between them. The CDR3 sequence is CASSSGAQDEKLFF. The CDR3 nucleotides are TGTGCCAGCAGTTCAGGGGCCCAGGACGAAAAACTGTTTTTT.